This section outlines one TCR beta chain sequence together with its context. Its antigen is still unknown. The entry originates in a study of graft-versus-host responses after intestinal transplantation. The trim removed 3 bases at V and 0 bases at J, leaving 3 bases unmatched. Germline V CDR1 and CDR2: PRHDT, FYEKMQ (reference sequence). This CDR3 has 15 residues. The method was immunoSEQ multiplex PCR; TCRdb's version includes in-frame clones alone and lacks a portion of them. The data contain tens of thousands of clones, roughly 96% of them singletons. Study results and limitations: GvH clones surfaced in recipient marrow, some emerging earlier in ileum or blood. Early after transplant, HvG declines were associated with peak levels of circulating GvH clones.

This specimen consisted of unstimulated CD8+ T cells sorted from spleen or lymph node cells, obtained before transplant. The TCR sequence derives from a human donor who was the organ donor for an intestinal transplant. The chain joins TRBV13 to TRBJ2-7, with TRBD1 matching over 9 bases. The CDR3 DNA is TGTGCCAGCAGCTTTCGGGACAGGGTCTCCTACGAGCAGTACTTC. Amino acids: CASSFRDRVSYEQYF.